These 15 T cell receptor beta chains originate from one sample sequenced in a study of tumor-infiltrating lymphocytes in localized non-small cell lung cancer (TCRdb year 2021). The method behind the library was the immunoSEQ multiplex PCR assay. TCRdb stores this immuneACCESS table with in-frame sequences only. Part of the clones is absent; in the studies checked, under half of the shortfall reflects unresolved V genes, and no reason is known for the rest. The sample data list around 21,000 clones, and approximately 80% of these were observed just once. In total, the top ten clones hold 3.4% of the sample. The sample consisted of lung tumor tissue. The receptor set was obtained from a human donor with non-small cell lung cancer.

The rearrangement joins TRBV30 to TRBJ2-7; D may be TRBD1 or TRBD2 (6 bases each). CDR1 and CDR2 from the germline V gene are GTSNPN and SVGIG (reference sequence). V was pared by 2 bases and J by 5 bases, with 13 bases between. CDR3 length: 13 amino acids. The CDR3 sequence: CAWSPRGGHEQYF. DNA of the CDR3: TGTGCCTGGAGTCCCAGGGGAGGCCACGAGCAGTACTTC.

This clone came up a few times. V is TRBV7-2 and J is TRBJ1-2; maybe TRBD1 (6 bases). This CDR3 has 13 amino acids. Between the trimmed V and J ends, which lost 4 bases and 8 bases, there was a span of 14 bases. Germline-derived CDR1 and CDR2 are SGHTA and FQGNSA. As DNA, the CDR3 is TGTGCCAGCAGCTCGGAGGGGGGTCTAGGCTACACCTTC. It specifies CASSSEGGLGYTF.

This clone has just a few counts. The chain uses TRBV5-1 and TRBJ2-4, with 8 bases identical to TRBD2. Germline CDR1 and CDR2: SGHRS and YFSETQ. The J segment lost 13 bases and the V segment lost 4 bases, leaving 13 bases of the junction unmatched. This CDR3 has 14 amino acids. CDR3 protein: CASSTTLAGQVQYF. CDR3 nucleotides: TGCGCCAGCAGCACTACATTAGCGGGACAAGTCCAGTACTTC. The variable domain in full, with the rest retrieved from reference TRBV5-1 and TRBJ2-4, is KAGVTQTPRYLIKTRGQQVTLSCSPISGHRSVSWYQQTPGQGLQFLFEYFSETQRNKGNFPGRFSGRQFSNSRSEMNVSTLELGDSALYLCASSTTLAGQVQYFGAGTRLSVL.

V gene TRBV4-2 combines with J gene TRBJ2-5; 9 bases agree with TRBD1. The CDR3 length is 17 residues. In germline, CDR1 is LGHNA, CDR2 YNFKEQ. The V gene end was trimmed by 1 base and the J gene end by 0 bases; junction bases not matched to a gene: 6. In DNA, the CDR3 is TGTGCCAGCAGCCAAGGAACAGGGGGCTACAACCAAGAGACCCAGTACTTC. Translating gives CASSQGTGGYNQETQYF.

This clone was counted a few times. The chain uses TRBV15 and TRBJ2-3; D call uncertain. Trimming stripped 0 bases from V and 3 bases from J, with 1 base between. This CDR3 is 12 amino acids long. Germline V gives CDR1 LNHNV, CDR2 YYDKDF (reference sequence). The CDR3 sequence is CATSRDTDTQYF. In DNA form, the CDR3 reads TGTGCCACCAGCAGAGATACAGATACGCAGTATTTT. Looking up the rest from reference TRBV15 and TRBJ2-3 gives the full variable domain: DAMVIQNPRYQVTQFGKPVTLSCSQTLNHNVMYWYQQKSSQAPKLLFHYYDKDFNNEADTPDNFQSRRPNTSFCFLDIRSPGLGDTAMYLCATSRDTDTQYFGPGTRLTVL.

V gene TRBV6-6 combines with J gene TRBJ2-7; maybe TRBD2 (6 bases). The V end was cut by 0 bases, the J end by 5 bases, with 17 bases between. Germline values: CDR1 MNHNY, CDR2 SVGAGI (reference sequence). The CDR3 is 16 amino acids. In DNA, the CDR3 is TGTGCCAGCAGTTACTCCGGCGGCGGGAATTCGGACGAGCAGTACTTC. Amino acid sequence: CASSYSGGGNSDEQYF.

V and J are TRBV6-6 and TRBJ2-7, with D tentatively TRBD2 (6 bases). Looked up from germline, CDR1 is MNHNY and CDR2 is SVGAGI (reference sequence). V was clipped by 5 bases and J by 12 bases, with 17 bases between them. The CDR3 runs to 12 residues. The CDR3 DNA sequence: TGTGCCAGCAGTCGTCGGGGACTGGAGTTGTACTTC. Residues: CASSRRGLELYF.

CDR3 protein: CASRTDRGYNEQFF. In DNA form, the CDR3 reads TGTGCCAGCAGAACGGACAGGGGGTACAATGAGCAGTTCTTC. V usage is TRBV6-5 and J usage is TRBJ2-1; TRBD1 matches at 10 bases. CDR3 size: 14 residues. Unmatched junction bases numbered 3, after V lost 6 bases and J lost 4 bases. Per germline, CDR1 MNHEY and CDR2 SVGAGI.

This rearrangement joins TRBV28 to TRBJ1-1; 9 bases line up with TRBD1. Germline lookup yields CDR1 MDHEN and CDR2 SYDVKM. The CDR3 runs to 14 residues. The V and J ends lost 3 bases and 10 bases, in that order; junction bases with no gene match: 9. CDR3 amino acids: CASSFSGTGSGAFF. In DNA form, the CDR3 reads TGTGCCAGCAGTTTTTCAGGGACAGGGTCAGGAGCTTTCTTT.

The chain joins TRBV5-1 to TRBJ1-1; no firm D call. This CDR3 contains 14 residues. V lost 2 bases, J lost 5 bases, and 13 bases lay in between. The germline V gene encodes CDR1 SGHRS and CDR2 YFSETQ. In DNA form, the CDR3 reads TGCGCCAGCAGCTTTTCAGAGGTTTGGACTGAAGCTTTCTTT. Amino acid sequence: CASSFSEVWTEAFF.

V and J are TRBV7-8 and TRBJ2-5; 8 nucleotides align to TRBD2. The end of the DNA is better explained by TRBJ2-7, so the J call may be wrong. The CDR3 runs to 15 residues. CDR1 and CDR2 (germline): SGHVS, FQNEAQ. The chain's CDR3 is CASSISGTSSYEQYF. The CDR3, as DNA: TGTGCCAGCAGCATTAGCGGGACAAGCTCCTACGAGCAGTACTTC.

The V and J genes are TRBV5-1 and TRBJ1-2; 8 positions agree with TRBD1. The trim removed 0 bases at V and 7 bases at J, leaving 8 bases unmatched. The CDR3 loop spans 15 amino acids. CDR1 and CDR2 from the germline V gene are SGHRS and YFSETQ. CDR3 DNA sequence: TGCGCCAGCAGCTTGGTAGGCAGGGGGCCCGGTGGCTACACCTTC. It translates to CASSLVGRGPGGYTF.

In this sample, this clone turned up a few times. The chain links TRBV30 to TRBJ2-1; 9 nucleotides agree with TRBD2. The CDR3 has 14 amino acids. CDR1 and CDR2 (germline): GTSNPN, SVGIG (reference sequence). The V segment lost 3 bases and the J segment 10 bases; nucleotides outside the gene matches: 10. CDR3 nucleotides: TGTGCCTGGAGCGCTAGCGGGGACTTACGGGAGCAGTTCTTC. It translates to CAWSASGDLREQFF.

J is TRBJ2-1 and V is TRBV7-6, with 8 bases aligning to TRBD2. V lost 5 bases, J lost 5 bases, and 8 bases stayed unmatched. CDR3 length equals 15 residues. CDR1 SGHVS and CDR2 FNYEAQ come from the germline V gene. The CDR3 coding sequence is TGTGCCAGCAGCGTTACGGGAGGGCCCGACAATGAGCAGTTCTTC. Its protein is CASSVTGGPDNEQFF.

V usage is TRBV27 and J usage is TRBJ2-1, with TRBD2 matching 9 bases. V shed 3 bases, J shed 6 bases, and the junction held 15 bases outside the gene matches. Germline CDR1 and CDR2: MNHEY and SMNVEV (reference sequence). The CDR3 is made up of 18 amino acids. CDR3 in amino acids: CASSFGARGGRGGNEQFF. In DNA, the CDR3 is TGTGCCAGCAGTTTTGGGGCTCGGGGCGGGAGGGGGGGCAATGAGCAGTTCTTC.